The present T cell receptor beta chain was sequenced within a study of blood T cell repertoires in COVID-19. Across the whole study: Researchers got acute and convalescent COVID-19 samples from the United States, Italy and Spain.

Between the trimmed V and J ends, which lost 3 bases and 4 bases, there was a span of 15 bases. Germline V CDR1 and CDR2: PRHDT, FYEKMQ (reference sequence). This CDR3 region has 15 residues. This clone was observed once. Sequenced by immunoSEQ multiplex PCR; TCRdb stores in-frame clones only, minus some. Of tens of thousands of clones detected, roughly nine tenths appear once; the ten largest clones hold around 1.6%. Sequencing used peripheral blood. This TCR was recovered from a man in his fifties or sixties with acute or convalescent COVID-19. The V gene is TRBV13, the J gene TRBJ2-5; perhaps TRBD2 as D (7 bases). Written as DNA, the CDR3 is TGTGCCAGCAGCTTCGTAGGGGGGGGGACAGAGACCCAGTACTTC. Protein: CASSFVGGGTETQYF.